This T cell receptor (beta chain) was sequenced during a study of T-cell memory formation after mild COVID-19. As for the study in general: Largely, TCR clusters stayed within a single donor. Study-wide results and caveats: The CD4+ clones that contracted clustered mainly within CM and EM, and the CD8+ clones concentrated in EMRA.

At least ten counts were recorded for this clonotype. The antigen is undetermined. The germline CDR1 and CDR2 sequences are SGHAT and FQNNGV. J was trimmed by 7 bases and V by 5 bases; bases with no gene match: 7. The CDR3 totals 15 residues. A single record per CDR3 protein comes from TCRdb applying MiXCR to the 5' RACE reads. Of 250,000 to 350,000 distinct CDR3 sequences listed, more than 15% were seen once; the top ten hold 22%. J is TRBJ1-6 and V is TRBV11-2; TRBD1 agrees at 8 bases. Material: PBMCs or a T cell subset sorted from them (not recorded which). The TCR originated in a man between 18 and 35 years old who had mild COVID-19 (a few samples of this study predate the infection). Cell type and time point are not known. The CDR3 DNA follows: TGTGCCAGCAGCAGACAGGGGCCTACCAATTCACCCCTCCACTTT. Residues: CASSRQGPTNSPLHF. Drawing the rest from reference TRBV11-2 and TRBJ1-6, the complete variable domain is EAGVAQSPRYKIIEKRQSVAFWCNPISGHATLYWYQQILGQGPKLLIQFQNNGVVDDSQLPKDRFSAERLKGVDSTLKIQPAKLEDSAVYLCASSRQGPTNSPLHFGNGTRLTVT.